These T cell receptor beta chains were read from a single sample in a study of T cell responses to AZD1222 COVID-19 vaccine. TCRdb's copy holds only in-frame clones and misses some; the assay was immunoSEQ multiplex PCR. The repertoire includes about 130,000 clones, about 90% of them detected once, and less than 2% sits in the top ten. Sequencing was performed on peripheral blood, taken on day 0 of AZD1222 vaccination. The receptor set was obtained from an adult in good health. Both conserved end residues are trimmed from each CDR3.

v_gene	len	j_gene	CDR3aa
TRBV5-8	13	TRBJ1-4	ASSLEGPSNEKLF
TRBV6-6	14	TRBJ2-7	ASSYRDSRSSYEQY
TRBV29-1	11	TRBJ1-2	SVHRVPLSGYT
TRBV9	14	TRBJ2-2	ASSKGTGGYTGELF
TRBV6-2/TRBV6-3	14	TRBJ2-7	ASSPRGTSGRTKQY
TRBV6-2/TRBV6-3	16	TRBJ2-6	ASSPYGTGTSGANVLT
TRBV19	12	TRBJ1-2	ASSNGQGIDGYT
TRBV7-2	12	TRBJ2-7	ASSSGIAVGEQY
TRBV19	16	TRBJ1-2	ASSHDRGIIYSFYGYT
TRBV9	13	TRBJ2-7	ASSVAGGSAYEQY
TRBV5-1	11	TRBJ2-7	ASSLDWPYEQY
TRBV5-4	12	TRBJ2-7	AIGPSGRAYEQY
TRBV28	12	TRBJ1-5	ASSLRANNQPQH
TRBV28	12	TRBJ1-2	ASSQGVKSYGYT
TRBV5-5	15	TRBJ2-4	ASSGRGTGVAKNIQY
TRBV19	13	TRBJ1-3	ASSIDRGPGNTIY
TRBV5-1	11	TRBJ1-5	ASSLDSNQPQH
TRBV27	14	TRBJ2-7	ASSSESTGGTYEQY
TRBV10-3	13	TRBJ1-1	AISETGQENTEAF
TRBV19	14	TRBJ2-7	ASSMPPQQGYYEQY
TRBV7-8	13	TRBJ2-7	ASSLTTSVNYEQY
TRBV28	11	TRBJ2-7	ASSSTPRGEQY
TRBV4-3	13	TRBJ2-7	ASSFTDSRSYEQY
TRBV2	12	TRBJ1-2	ASHPRAGDYGYT
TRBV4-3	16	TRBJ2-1	ASSQDGKGVAGVHEQF
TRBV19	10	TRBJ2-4	ASSDNPAIQY
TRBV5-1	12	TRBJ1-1	ASSSQGARPEAF
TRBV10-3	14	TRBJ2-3	AISEGGGSGTDTQY
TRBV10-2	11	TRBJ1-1	ASSDRGLGEAF
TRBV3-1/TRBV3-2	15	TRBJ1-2	ASSQDSQGYWSYGYT
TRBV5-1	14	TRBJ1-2	ASSSRTGQGLYGYT
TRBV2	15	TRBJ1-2	ASSYPPRQNSNYGYT